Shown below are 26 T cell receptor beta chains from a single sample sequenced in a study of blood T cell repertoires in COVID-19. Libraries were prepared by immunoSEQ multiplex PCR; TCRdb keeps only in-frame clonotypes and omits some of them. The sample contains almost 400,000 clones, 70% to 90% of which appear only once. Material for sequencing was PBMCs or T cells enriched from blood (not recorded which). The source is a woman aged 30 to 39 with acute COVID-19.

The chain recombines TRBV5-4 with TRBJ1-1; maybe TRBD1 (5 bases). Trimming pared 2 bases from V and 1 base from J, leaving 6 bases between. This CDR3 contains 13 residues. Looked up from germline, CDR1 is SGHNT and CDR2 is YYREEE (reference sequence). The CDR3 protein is CASSFDRNTEAFF. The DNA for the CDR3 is TGTGCCAGCAGCTTCGACAGGAACACTGAAGCTTTCTTT.

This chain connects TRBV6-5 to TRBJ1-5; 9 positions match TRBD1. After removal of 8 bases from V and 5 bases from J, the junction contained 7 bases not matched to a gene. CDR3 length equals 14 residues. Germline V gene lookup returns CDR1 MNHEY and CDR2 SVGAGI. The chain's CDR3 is CASFRDREDQPQHF. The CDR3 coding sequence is TGTGCCAGCTTTAGGGACAGGGAGGATCAGCCCCAGCATTTT.

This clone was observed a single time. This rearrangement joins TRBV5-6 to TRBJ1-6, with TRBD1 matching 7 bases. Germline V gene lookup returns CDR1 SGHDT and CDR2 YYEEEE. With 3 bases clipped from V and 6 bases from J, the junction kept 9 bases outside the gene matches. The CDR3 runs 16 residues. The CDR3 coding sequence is TGTGCCAGCAGCTCCTCGACAGGGCGAGTTAATTCACCCCTCCACTTT. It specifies CASSSSTGRVNSPLHF. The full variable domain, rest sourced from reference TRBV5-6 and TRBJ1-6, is DAGVTQSPTHLIKTRGQQVTLRCSPKSGHDTVSWYQQALGQGPQFIFQYYEEEERQRGNFPDRFSGHQFPNYSSELNVNALLLGDSALYLCASSSSTGRVNSPLHFGNGTRLTVT.

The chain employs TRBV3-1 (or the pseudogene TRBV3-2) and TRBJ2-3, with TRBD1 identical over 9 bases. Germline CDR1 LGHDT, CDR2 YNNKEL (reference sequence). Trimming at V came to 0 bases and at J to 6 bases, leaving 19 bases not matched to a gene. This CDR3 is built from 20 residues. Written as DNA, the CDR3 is TGTGCCAGCAGCCAAGATAGGGGGATACAGGGGGCTGTCGTGAGGGATACGCAGTATTTT. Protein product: CASSQDRGIQGAVVRDTQYF.

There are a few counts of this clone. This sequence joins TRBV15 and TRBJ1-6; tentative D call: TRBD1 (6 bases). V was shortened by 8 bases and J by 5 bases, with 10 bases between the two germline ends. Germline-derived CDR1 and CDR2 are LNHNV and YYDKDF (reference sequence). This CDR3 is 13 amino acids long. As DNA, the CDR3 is TGTGCCACCGGGACACAACATAATTCACCCCTCCACTTT. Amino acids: CATGTQHNSPLHF.

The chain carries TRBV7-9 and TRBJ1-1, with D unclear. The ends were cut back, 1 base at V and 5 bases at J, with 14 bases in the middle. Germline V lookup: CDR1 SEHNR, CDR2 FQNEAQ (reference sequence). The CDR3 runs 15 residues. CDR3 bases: TGTGCCAGCAGCTTAGATGCAGGAAGGTGGACTGAAGCTTTCTTT. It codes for CASSLDAGRWTEAFF. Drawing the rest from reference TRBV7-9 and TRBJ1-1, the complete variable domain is DTGVSQNPRHKITKRGQNVTFRCDPISEHNRLYWYRQTLGQGPEFLTYFQNEAQLEKSRLLSDRFSAERPKGSFSTLEIQRTEQGDSAMYLCASSLDAGRWTEAFFGQGTRLTVV.

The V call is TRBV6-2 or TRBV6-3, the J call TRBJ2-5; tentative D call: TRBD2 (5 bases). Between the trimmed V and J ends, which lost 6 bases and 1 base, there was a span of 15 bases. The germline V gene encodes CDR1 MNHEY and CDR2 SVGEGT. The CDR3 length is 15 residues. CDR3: CASSPVWGVQETQYF. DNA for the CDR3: TGTGCCAGCAGCCCCGTTTGGGGAGTCCAAGAGACCCAGTACTTC.

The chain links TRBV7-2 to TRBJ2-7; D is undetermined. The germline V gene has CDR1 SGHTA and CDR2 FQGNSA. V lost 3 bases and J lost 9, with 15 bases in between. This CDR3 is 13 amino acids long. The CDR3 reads CASSLGSYERQYF. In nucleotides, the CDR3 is TGTGCCAGCAGCTTGGGTTCCTACGAGCGGCAGTACTTC.

The CDR3 here is CASGPVQSGELFF. The CDR3 region has the DNA TGTGCTAGTGGTCCTGTCCAGTCCGGGGAGCTGTTTTTT. The chain employs TRBV12-5 and TRBJ2-2; D is undetermined. The germline gives CDR1 LGHNT, CDR2 FRNRAP. The CDR3 loop spans 13 amino acids. The V end was cut by 5 bases, the J end by 6 bases, with 10 bases between.

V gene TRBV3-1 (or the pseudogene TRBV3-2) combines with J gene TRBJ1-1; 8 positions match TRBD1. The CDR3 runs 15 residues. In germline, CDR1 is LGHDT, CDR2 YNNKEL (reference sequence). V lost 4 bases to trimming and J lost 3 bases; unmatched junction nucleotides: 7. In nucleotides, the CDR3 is TGTGCCAGCAGCCGGAGGACAGGGATAGACACTGAAGCTTTCTTT. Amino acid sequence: CASSRRTGIDTEAFF.

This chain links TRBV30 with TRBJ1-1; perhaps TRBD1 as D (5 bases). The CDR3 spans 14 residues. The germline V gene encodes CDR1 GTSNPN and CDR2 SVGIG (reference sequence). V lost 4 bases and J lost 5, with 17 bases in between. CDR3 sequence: CAWIKQEPLTEAFF. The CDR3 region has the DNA TGTGCCTGGATAAAACAGGAACCCCTTACTGAAGCTTTCTTT.

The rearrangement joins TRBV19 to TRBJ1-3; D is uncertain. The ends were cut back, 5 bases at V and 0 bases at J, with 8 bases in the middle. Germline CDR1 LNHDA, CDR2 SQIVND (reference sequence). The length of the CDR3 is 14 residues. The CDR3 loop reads CASSPVSSGNTIYF. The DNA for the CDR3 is TGTGCCAGTAGTCCCGTTAGCTCTGGAAACACCATATATTTT.

The CDR3 protein is CASSTSGGPNQPQHF. The CDR3 DNA sequence: TGTGCCAGCAGCACCTCGGGAGGCCCTAATCAGCCCCAGCATTTT. This rearrangement joins TRBV9 to TRBJ1-5; D is undetermined. Germline CDR1 reads SGDLS; CDR2 reads YYNGEE. The CDR3 spans 15 residues. The V gene lost 4 bases and the J gene lost 4 bases, with 15 bases spanning the gap.

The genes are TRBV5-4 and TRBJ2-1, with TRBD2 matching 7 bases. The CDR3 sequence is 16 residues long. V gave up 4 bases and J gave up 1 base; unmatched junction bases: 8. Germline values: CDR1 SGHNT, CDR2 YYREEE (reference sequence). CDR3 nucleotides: TGTGCCAGCAGCCCCGGGGGGACGTCATCCTACAATGAGCAGTTCTTC. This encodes CASSPGGTSSYNEQFF.

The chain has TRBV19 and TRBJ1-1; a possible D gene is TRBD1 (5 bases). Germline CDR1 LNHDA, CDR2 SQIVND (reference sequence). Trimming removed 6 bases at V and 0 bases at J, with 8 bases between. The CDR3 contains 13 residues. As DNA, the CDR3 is TGTGCCAGTAGAGGGGCGATGAACACTGAAGCTTTCTTT. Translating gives CASRGAMNTEAFF.

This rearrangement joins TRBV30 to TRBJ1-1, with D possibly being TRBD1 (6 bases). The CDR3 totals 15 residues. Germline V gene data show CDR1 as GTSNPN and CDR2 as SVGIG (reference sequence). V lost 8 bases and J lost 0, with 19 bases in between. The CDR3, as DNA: TGTGCCGGGACGACAGGAATTACCATGAACACTGAAGCTTTCTTT. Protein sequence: CAGTTGITMNTEAFF.

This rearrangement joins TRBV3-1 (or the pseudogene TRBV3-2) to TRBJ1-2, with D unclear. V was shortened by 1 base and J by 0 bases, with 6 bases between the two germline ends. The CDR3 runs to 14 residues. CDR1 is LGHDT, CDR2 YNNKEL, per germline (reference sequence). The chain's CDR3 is CASSQGTTNYGYTF. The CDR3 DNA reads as TGTGCCAGCAGCCAAGGGACTACTAACTATGGCTACACCTTC.

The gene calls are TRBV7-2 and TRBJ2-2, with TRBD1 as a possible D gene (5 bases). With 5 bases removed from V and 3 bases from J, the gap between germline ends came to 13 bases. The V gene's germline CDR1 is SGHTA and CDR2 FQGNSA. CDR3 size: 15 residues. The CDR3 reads CASSGGAVYTGELFF. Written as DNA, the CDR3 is TGTGCCAGCAGCGGTGGGGCAGTCTACACCGGGGAGCTGTTTTTT.

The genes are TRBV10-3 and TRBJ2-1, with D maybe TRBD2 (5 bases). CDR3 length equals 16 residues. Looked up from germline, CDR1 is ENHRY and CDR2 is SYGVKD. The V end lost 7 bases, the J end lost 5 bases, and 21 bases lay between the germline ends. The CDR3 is CAITSAWAGTNNEQFF. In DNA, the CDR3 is TGTGCCATCACCTCCGCCTGGGCGGGTACCAACAATGAGCAGTTCTTC.

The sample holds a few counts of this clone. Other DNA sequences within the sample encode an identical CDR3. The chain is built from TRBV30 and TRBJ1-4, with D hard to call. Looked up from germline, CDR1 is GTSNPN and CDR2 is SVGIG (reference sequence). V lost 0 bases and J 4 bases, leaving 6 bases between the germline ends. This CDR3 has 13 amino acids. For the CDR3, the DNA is TGTGCCTGGAGTGTAGCTGGTAATGAAAAACTGTTTTTT. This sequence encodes CAWSVAGNEKLFF.

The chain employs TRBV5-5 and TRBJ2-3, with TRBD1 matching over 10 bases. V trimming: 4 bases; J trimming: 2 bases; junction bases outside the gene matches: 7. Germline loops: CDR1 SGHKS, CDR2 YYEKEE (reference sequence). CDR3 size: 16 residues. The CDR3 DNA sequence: TGTGCCAGCAGCCCAGGGACAGGGGCCCCCACAGATACGCAGTATTTT. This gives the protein CASSPGTGAPTDTQYF.

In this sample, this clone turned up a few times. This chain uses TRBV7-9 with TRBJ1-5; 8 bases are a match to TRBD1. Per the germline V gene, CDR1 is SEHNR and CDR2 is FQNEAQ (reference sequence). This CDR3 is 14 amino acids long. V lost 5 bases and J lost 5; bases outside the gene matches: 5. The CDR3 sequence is CASSPGTGYQPQHF. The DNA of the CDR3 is TGTGCCAGCAGCCCCGGGACAGGTTATCAGCCCCAGCATTTT.

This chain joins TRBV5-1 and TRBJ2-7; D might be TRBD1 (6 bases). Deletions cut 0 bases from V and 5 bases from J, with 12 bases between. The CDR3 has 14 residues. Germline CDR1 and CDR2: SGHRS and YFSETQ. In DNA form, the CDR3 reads TGCGCCAGCAGCTTGGACAGGGAAAAAAACGAGCAGTACTTC. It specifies CASSLDREKNEQYF.

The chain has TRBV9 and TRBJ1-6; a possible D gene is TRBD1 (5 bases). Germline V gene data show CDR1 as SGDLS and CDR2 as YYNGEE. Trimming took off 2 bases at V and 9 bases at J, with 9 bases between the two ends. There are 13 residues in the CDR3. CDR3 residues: CASSVWGGSPLHF. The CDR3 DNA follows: TGTGCCAGCAGCGTGTGGGGGGGTTCACCCCTCCACTTT. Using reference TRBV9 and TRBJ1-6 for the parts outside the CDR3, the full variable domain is DSGVTQTPKHLITATGQRVTLRCSPRSGDLSVYWYQQSLDQGLQFLIQYYNGEERAKGNILERFSAQQFPDLHSELNLSSLELGDSALYFCASSVWGGSPLHFGNGTRLTVT.

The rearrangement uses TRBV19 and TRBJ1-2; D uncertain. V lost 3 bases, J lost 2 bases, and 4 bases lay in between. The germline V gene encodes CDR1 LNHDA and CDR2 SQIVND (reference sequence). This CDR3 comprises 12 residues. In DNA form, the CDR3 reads TGTGCCAGTAGTATCGAGAACTATGGCTACACCTTC. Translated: CASSIENYGYTF.

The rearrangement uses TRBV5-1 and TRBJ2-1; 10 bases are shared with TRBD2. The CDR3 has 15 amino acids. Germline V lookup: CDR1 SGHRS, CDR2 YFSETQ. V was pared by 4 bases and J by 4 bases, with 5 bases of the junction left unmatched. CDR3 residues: CASSITSGAYNEQFF. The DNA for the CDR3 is TGCGCCAGCAGCATAACTAGCGGGGCGTACAATGAGCAGTTCTTC.